The 16 T cell receptor beta chains given below trace back to one sample, sequenced in a study of cytomegalovirus exposure and HLA in healthy donors. Profiling relied on immunoSEQ multiplex PCR, and the TCRdb table lists in-frame clones only, not all of them. The table lists tens of thousands of clones, roughly 93% of them singletons. Specimen: PBMCs. The receptors stem from a woman younger than 30 in good health and CMV-seronegative.

The CDR3 spells CASSIGQGSFTYEQYF. Written as DNA, the CDR3 is TGTGCCAGCTCAATCGGACAGGGGTCCTTCACCTACGAGCAGTACTTC. The chain combines TRBV18 with TRBJ2-7; TRBD1 agrees at 9 bases. J lost 2 bases, V lost 5 bases, and 10 bases had no gene match. CDR3 length: 16 amino acids. Looked up from germline, CDR1 is KGHSH and CDR2 is LQKENI.

The chain combines TRBV5-4 with TRBJ2-1, with TRBD2 matching over 7 bases. Germline V gene sequence: CDR1 SGHNT, CDR2 YYREEE (reference sequence). The J segment lost 5 bases and the V segment lost 7 bases, leaving 15 bases of the junction unmatched. This CDR3 contains 16 residues. Written as DNA, the CDR3 is TGTGCCAGCGCCCAAACCGGGACTACCAGAAACAATGAGCAGTTCTTC. Translating gives CASAQTGTTRNNEQFF.

V is TRBV28 and J is TRBJ2-7; possible D gene TRBD1, 6 bases. Germline loops: CDR1 MDHEN, CDR2 SYDVKM. CDR3 length equals 13 residues. The V end lost 5 bases, the J end lost 5 bases, and 13 bases lay between the germline ends. Here the CDR3 reads CASSGLTGNEQYF. CDR3 DNA: TGTGCCAGCAGTGGCCTAACAGGGAACGAGCAGTACTTC.

The chain recombines TRBV6-5 with TRBJ1-3, with a weak D call TRBD1 (6 bases). V was shortened by 6 bases and J by 4 bases, with 16 bases between the two germline ends. Per the germline V gene, CDR1 is MNHEY and CDR2 is SVGAGI. The CDR3 contains 15 residues. CDR3 in DNA: TGTGCCAGCAGCGAGGGTGCAGGGGTAGGAAACACCATATATTTT. It codes for CASSEGAGVGNTIYF.

The chain couples TRBV6-5 to TRBJ1-2; 8 bases line up with TRBD1. Germline V gives CDR1 MNHEY, CDR2 SVGAGI. The CDR3 extends over 15 amino acids. The trim removed 5 bases at V and 4 bases at J, leaving 9 bases unmatched. The CDR3 region is CASSPGGAGPYGYTF. The CDR3 DNA is TGTGCCAGCAGTCCAGGGGGCGCCGGACCCTATGGCTACACCTTC.

CDR3 in DNA: TGTGCCAGCAGTGTTGAATTAGGCAGGGCTAATTCACCCCTCCACTTT. Translating gives CASSVELGRANSPLHF. The rearrangement links TRBV6-1 to TRBJ1-6, with a tentative D call TRBD1 (5 bases). The CDR3 is 16 amino acids. Germline-derived CDR1 and CDR2 are MNHNS and SASEGT. With 4 bases removed from V and 6 bases from J, the gap between germline ends came to 16 bases.

The rearrangement uses TRBV10-3 and TRBJ2-7, with D possibly TRBD2 on 5 matching bases. This CDR3 region has 15 residues. The germline V gene has CDR1 ENHRY and CDR2 SYGVKD. V gave up 0 bases and J gave up 2 bases, with 11 bases separating them. The DNA for the CDR3 is TGTGCCATCAGTGAGTCTGCTAGCCAACCCTACGAGCAGTACTTC. Translated, it gives CAISESASQPYEQYF.

V and J are TRBV2 and TRBJ1-2; D is ambiguous. Germline CDR1 reads SNHLY; CDR2 reads FYNNEI. The CDR3 is made up of 11 amino acids. V was trimmed by 7 bases and J by 4 bases, leaving 7 bases between them. The DNA for the CDR3 is TGTGCCAGCACAGAAAGCTATGGCTACACCTTC. Translated: CASTESYGYTF.

The chain has TRBV7-9 and TRBJ2-5; D unresolved. Germline V gene data show CDR1 as SEHNR and CDR2 as FQNEAQ (reference sequence). CDR3 length: 15 residues. With 4 bases removed from V and 1 base from J, the gap between germline ends came to 13 bases. CDR3 in amino acids: CASSSMLSAQETQYF. The CDR3 nucleotides read TGTGCCAGCAGCTCAATGCTATCTGCCCAAGAGACCCAGTACTTC.

This chain uses TRBV9 with TRBJ2-3, with D possibly matching TRBD2 (6 bases). This CDR3 has 15 residues. The V and J ends lost 2 bases and 0 bases respectively, with 10 bases between them. Per germline, CDR1 SGDLS and CDR2 YYNGEE. This CDR3 is CASSVIGTSTDTQYF. The CDR3 coding sequence is TGTGCCAGCAGCGTCATCGGGACTAGCACAGATACGCAGTATTTT.

CDR3 sequence (DNA): TGCGCCAGCAGCCCAACAGGGACTGGAAACACCATATATTTT. It codes for CASSPTGTGNTIYF. The gene calls are TRBV5-1 and TRBJ1-3; possibly TRBD1 for D (6 bases). V was pared by 4 bases and J by 2 bases, with 10 bases between. The CDR3 has 14 amino acids. Germline lookup yields CDR1 SGHRS and CDR2 YFSETQ.

V and J are TRBV19 and TRBJ2-3; D is possibly TRBD1 (6 bases). V lost 5 bases and J 5 bases, leaving 14 bases between the germline ends. Germline-derived CDR1 and CDR2 are LNHDA and SQIVND (reference sequence). The CDR3 is 14 amino acids. CDR3 amino acids: CASSSGTSRDTQYF. CDR3 sequence (DNA): TGTGCCAGTAGTTCCGGGACAAGTCGAGATACGCAGTATTTT.

This rearrangement joins TRBV9 to TRBJ2-7, with no clear D. Trimming took off 0 bases at V and 3 bases at J, with 7 bases between the two ends. Germline CDR1 and CDR2: SGDLS and YYNGEE. CDR3 length equals 13 residues. Here the CDR3 reads CASSVGQDYEQYF. The CDR3 nucleotides read TGTGCCAGCAGCGTAGGGCAGGACTACGAGCAGTACTTC.

The chain couples TRBV28 to TRBJ2-5, with 11 bases matching TRBD1. CDR3 length equals 15 residues. Germline CDR1 is MDHEN and CDR2 is SYDVKM. V shed 5 bases and J 2 bases; nucleotides not matched to a gene: 4. The CDR3 sequence: CASSGGQGVQETQYF. The CDR3 nucleotides read TGTGCCAGCAGTGGGGGACAGGGGGTACAAGAGACCCAGTACTTC.

This clone was seen once. The chain carries TRBV7-2 and TRBJ2-1, with D possibly being TRBD1 (7 bases). The V end was cut by 4 bases, the J end by 9 bases, with 16 bases between. This CDR3 region has 14 residues. Germline loops: CDR1 SGHTA, CDR2 FQGNSA. The CDR3 nucleotides are TGTGCCAGCAGCTCCCAGGGGGGCCGGATTGAGCAGTTCTTC. Protein product: CASSSQGGRIEQFF.

The genes are TRBV19 and TRBJ2-7, with TRBD2 identical over 10 bases. Germline CDR1 reads LNHDA; CDR2 reads SQIVND (reference sequence). CDR3 length: 15 residues. V shed 3 bases, J shed 3 bases, and the junction held 5 bases outside the gene matches. The CDR3 bases are TGTGCCAGTAGTATTCCCGGGACTAGCGTCTACGAGCAGTACTTC. Its translation: CASSIPGTSVYEQYF.